This TCR delta chain was observed in a study of Vδ1+ human thymocytes. Germline V gene sequence: CDR1 TSWWSYY, CDR2 QGS. The CDR3 runs 19 residues. Sequences come from RNA converted to cDNA by reverse transcription. The CDR3 regions were amplified by multiplex PCR from V-gene primers to a constant-region primer. TCRdb re-analyzed the multiplex PCR reads via CATT. The data hold over 45,000 delta-chain clones, with 15% observed a single time. Study results and caveats: Bulk data may be misread because of unexpected Vdelta2 sequences. In the thymus, TRG and TRD repertoires looked highly polyclonal with Gaussian CDR3 lengths. Unlike peripheral blood Vdelta1+ controls, thymic delta-chain sequences included around 18% Vdelta2 and few Vdelta3.

This clone was recorded a few times. What it binds is unknown. At one end, the junction sequence differs from germline, possibly due to a read error. The chain links TRDV1 to TRDJ1; D tentatively reads TRDD2 or TRDD3 (5 bases each). The sequence came from a boy younger than two who had congenital heart surgery. The specimen was Vdelta1+ gamma-delta thymocytes from the thymus. Subset of the sample: FACS-sorted CD3+ TCRalphabeta- TCRVdelta1+ TCRVdelta2- thymocytes. The CDR3 spells CALGAYTITLAWYTDKLIF. The CDR3 bases are TGTGCCCTTGGGGCCTACACCATCACTCTGGCCTGGTACACCGATAAACTCATCTTT.